This entry describes one T cell receptor beta chain. Its antigen remains unidentified. This sample was taken from a study of shared clonotypes between healthy human individuals. Researchers partitioned CD4+ cells into CD45RA+ naive and CD45RA-negative memory subsets. Each PCR replicate from the sorted subsets contained about 200 ng DNA, which is about 31,000 T cell genomes. The authors' processing: ImmunoSEQ gave junction-only sequences without quality scores, so filtering differed. The assay was immunoSEQ multiplex PCR, and TCRdb's table has in-frame clones only and misses some. V and J calls and clone size are copied from that table; D and trimming were computed from the DNA. Of approximately 1.5 million clones listed, approximately 98.5% are singletons. Germline trimming cut 10 bases from V and 2 bases from J; bases unmatched to any gene: 15. This CDR3 has 18 residues. CDR1 and CDR2 (germline): SGHRS, YFSETQ.

General study findings and limits: Unshared clonotypes carried lower generation probabilities than those common to all four donors.

The rearrangement joins TRBV5-1 to TRBJ2-1; 13 bases align to TRBD2. This clonotype was obtained from a man aged 30 to 45 in good health. Sequencing used naive CD4+ T cells sorted from blood. Subset reported: CD45RA+ positively selected. The CDR3 region is CASKGLAGNEQTYNEQFF. The DNA for the CDR3 is TGCGCCTCCAAGGGACTAGCGGGAAATGAGCAGACCTACAATGAGCAGTTCTTC.